This T cell receptor beta chain was identified during a study of control samples from healthy donors and cancer patients. The protocol was immunoSEQ multiplex PCR, while the TCRdb copy is restricted to in-frame clones and leaves out a portion. The listing records roughly 200,000 clones. V was cut by 5 bases and J by 4 bases, with 18 bases left in between. Germline loops: CDR1 SGHTA, CDR2 FQGNSA. The CDR3 totals 16 residues. Sequencing input: blood. The receptor's source is a woman in her twenties or thirties in good health. The gene calls are TRBV7-2 and TRBJ2-1; TRBD2 might be the D (6 bases). CDR3 sequence: CASSHWDFSYYNEQFF. The CDR3 DNA reads as TGTGCCAGCAGCCATTGGGACTTCTCTTATTACAATGAGCAGTTCTTC.